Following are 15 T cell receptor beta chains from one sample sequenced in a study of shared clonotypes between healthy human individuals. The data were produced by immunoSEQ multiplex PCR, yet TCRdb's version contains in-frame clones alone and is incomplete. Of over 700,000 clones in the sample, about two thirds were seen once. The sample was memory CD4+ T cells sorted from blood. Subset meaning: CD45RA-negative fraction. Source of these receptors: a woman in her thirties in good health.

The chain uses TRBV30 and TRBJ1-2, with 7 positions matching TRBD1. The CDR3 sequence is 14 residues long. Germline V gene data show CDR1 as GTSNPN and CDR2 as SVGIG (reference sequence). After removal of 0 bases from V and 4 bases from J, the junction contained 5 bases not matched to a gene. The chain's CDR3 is CAWSVQGRGYGYTF. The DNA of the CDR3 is TGTGCCTGGAGTGTACAGGGGCGCGGCTATGGCTACACCTTC.

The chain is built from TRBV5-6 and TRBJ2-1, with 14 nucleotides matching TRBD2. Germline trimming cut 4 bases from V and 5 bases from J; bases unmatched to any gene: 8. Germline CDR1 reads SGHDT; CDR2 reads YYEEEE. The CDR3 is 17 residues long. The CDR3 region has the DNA TGTGCCAGCAGCCCGGGACTAGCGGGAGCGTGGGACAATGAGCAGTTCTTC. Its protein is CASSPGLAGAWDNEQFF.

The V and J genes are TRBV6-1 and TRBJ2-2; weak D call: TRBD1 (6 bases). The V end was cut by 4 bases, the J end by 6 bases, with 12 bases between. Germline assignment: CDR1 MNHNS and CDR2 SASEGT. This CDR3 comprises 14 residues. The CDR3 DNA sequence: TGTGCCAGCAGTGCTTACAGGGATCCCGGGGAGCTGTTTTTT. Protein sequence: CASSAYRDPGELFF.

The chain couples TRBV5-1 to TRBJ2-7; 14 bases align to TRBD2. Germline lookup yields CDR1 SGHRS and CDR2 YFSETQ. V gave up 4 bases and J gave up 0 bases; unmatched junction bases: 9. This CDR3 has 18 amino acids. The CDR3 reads CASSPGLAGALFSYEQYF. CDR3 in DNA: TGCGCCAGCAGCCCGGGACTAGCGGGAGCCCTTTTCTCCTACGAGCAGTACTTC.

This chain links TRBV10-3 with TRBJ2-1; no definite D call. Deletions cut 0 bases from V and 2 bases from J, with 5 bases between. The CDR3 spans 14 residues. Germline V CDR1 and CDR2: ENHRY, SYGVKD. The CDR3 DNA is TGTGCCATCAGTGAGTCTGCCCCCTACAATGAGCAGTTCTTC. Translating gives CAISESAPYNEQFF.

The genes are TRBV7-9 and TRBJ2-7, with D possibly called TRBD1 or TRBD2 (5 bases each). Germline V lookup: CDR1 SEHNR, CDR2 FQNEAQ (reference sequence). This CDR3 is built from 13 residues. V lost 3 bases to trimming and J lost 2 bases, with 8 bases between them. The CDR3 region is CASSFEGPYEQYF. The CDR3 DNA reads TGTGCCAGCAGCTTTGAGGGGCCCTACGAGCAGTACTTC.

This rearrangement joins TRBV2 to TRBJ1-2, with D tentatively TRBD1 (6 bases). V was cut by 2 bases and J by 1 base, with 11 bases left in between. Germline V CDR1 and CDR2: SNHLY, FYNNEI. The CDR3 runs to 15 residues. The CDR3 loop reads CASSERTAFNYGYTF. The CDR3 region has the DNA TGTGCCAGCAGTGAAAGGACAGCGTTTAACTATGGCTACACCTTC.

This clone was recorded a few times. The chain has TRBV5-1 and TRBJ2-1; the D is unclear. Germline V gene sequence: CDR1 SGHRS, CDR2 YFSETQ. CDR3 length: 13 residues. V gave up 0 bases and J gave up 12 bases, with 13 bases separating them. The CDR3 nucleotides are TGCGCCAGCAGCTTGGCCGTCGGCAGGACGCAGTTCTTC. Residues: CASSLAVGRTQFF.

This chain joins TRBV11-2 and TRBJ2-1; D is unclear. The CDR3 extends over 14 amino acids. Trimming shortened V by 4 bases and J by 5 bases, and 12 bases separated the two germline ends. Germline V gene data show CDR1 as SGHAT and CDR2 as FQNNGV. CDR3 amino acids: CASSSLTVNNEQFF. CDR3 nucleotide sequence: TGTGCCAGCAGCTCTTTGACGGTTAACAATGAGCAGTTCTTC.

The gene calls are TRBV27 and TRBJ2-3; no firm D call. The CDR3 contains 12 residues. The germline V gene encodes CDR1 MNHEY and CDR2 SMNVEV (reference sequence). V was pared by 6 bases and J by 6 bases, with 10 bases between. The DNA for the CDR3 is TGTGCCAGCAGAAAAAAAGCTGATACGCAGTATTTT. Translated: CASRKKADTQYF.

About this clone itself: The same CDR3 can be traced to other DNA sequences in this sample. Written as DNA, the CDR3 is TGTGCCAGCAGTTCCCCGGGCAGAACTAACTATGGCTACACCTTC. Translated, it gives CASSSPGRTNYGYTF. V is TRBV28 and J is TRBJ1-2; no definite D call. This CDR3 is 15 amino acids long. In germline, CDR1 is MDHEN, CDR2 SYDVKM. With 4 bases removed from V and 0 bases from J, the gap between germline ends came to 12 bases.

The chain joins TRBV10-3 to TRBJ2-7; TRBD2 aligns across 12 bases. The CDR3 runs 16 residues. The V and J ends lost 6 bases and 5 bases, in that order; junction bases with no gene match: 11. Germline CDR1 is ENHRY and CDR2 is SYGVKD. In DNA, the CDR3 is TGTGCCATCAGGAGGACTAGCGGGACTATGCAGGACGAGCAGTACTTC. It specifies CAIRRTSGTMQDEQYF.

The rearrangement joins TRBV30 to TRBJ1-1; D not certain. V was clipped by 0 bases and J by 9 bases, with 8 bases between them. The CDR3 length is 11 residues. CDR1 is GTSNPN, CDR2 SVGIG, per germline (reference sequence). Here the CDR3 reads CAWSVAGKAFF. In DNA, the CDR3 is TGTGCCTGGAGTGTCGCAGGCAAAGCTTTCTTT. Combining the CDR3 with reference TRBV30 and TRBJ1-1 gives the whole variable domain SQTIHQWPATLVQPVGSPLSLECTVEGTSNPNLYWYRQAAGRGLQLLFYSVGIGQISSEVPQNLSASRPQDRQFILSSKKLLLSDSGFYLCAWSVAGKAFFGQGTRLTVV.

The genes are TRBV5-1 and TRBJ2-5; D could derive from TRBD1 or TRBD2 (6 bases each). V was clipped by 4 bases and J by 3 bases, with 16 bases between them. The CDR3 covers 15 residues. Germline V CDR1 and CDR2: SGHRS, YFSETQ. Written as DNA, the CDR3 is TGCGCCAGCAGCCTAACACAGGGCGGGGAAGAGACCCAGTACTTC. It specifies CASSLTQGGEETQYF.

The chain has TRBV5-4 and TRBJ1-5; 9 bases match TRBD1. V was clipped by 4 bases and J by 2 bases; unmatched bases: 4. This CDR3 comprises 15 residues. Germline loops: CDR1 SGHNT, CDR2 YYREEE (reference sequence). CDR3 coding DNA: TGTGCCAGCAGCGGGAGACAGGGGGGCAATCAGCCCCAGCATTTT. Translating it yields CASSGRQGGNQPQHF.